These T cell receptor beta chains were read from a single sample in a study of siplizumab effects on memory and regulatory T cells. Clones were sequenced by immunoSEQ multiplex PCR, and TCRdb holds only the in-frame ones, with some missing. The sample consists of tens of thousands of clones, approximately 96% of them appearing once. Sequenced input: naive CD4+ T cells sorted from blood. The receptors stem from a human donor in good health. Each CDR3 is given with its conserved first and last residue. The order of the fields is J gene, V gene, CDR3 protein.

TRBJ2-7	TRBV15	CATSRGQFPYEQYF
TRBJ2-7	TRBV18	CASSTSGGNYEQYF
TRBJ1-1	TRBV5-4	CARGSGLERFF
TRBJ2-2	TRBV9	CASSARTGGTGELFF
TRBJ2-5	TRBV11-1	CASSYRTSSETQYF
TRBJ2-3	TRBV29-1	CSVAGQGKDTQYF
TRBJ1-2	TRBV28	CASSLKVPAGADGYTF
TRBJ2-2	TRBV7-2	CASSFRATNTGELFF
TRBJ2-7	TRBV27	CASSHHGSNSYEQYF
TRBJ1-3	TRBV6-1	CASSERPKGSGNTIYF
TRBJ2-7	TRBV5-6	CASSFRAYSYEQYF
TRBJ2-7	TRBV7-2	CASSFLMWTGDPEQYF
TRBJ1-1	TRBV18	CASSPSETGTRNTEAFF
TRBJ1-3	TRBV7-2	CASRFASGNTIYF
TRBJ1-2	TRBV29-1	CSVERLGQGDGYTF
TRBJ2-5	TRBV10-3	CAISAGPTQETQYF
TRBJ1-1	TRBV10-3	CAMSGILNTEAFF
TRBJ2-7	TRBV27	CASSPWAAGVSYEQYF
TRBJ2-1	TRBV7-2	CASSFAGGSYNEQFF
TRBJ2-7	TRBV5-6	CASSLAGLFLAGGEQYF
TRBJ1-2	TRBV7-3	CASSLDVGYGYTF
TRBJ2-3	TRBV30	CAWGRDSDTQYF
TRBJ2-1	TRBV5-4	CASRGGDRSSSYNEQFF
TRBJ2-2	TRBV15	CATRQGANTGELFF
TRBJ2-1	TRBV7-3	CASSRVAGYEQFF
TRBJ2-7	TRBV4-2	CASSGRDRGTYEQYF
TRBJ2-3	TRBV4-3	CASSRSPLATDTQYF
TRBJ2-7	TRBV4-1	CASSQLLAGLAAYEQYF
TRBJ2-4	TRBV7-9	CASSRQGAGNIQYF
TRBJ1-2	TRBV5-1	CASSGTFNYGYTF
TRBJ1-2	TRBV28	CASSFGGGGDYGYTF
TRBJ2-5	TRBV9	CASSVGLKETQYF
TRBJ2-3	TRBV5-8	CASRGGLDTDTQYF
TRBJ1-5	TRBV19	CASSYLGNNQPQHF
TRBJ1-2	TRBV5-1	CASSFGTVYGYTF
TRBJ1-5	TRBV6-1	CASSEMGIGVPDQPQHF
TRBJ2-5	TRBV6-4	CASSGSGLAETQYF
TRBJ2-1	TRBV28	CASSLLAGGRNEQFF
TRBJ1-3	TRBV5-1	CASSLSSGNTIYF
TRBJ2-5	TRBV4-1	CASRGGAETQYF
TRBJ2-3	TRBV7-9	CASSIRTSGVIDTQYF
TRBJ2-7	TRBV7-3	CASSPGQGLPSYEQYF
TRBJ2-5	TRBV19	CASSYGGQETQYF
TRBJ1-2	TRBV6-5	CASSPGTGYGYTF
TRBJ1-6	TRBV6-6	CASSYQDYNSPLHF
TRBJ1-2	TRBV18	CASSRELPGTHENYGYTF
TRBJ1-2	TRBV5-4	CASSRRDRDFYGYTF
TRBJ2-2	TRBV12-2	CASRLAERVSSVANTGELFF
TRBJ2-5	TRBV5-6	CASSFRGLEETQYF
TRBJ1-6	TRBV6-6	CASSDRLLDSPLHF
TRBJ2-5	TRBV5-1	CASSLEETQYF